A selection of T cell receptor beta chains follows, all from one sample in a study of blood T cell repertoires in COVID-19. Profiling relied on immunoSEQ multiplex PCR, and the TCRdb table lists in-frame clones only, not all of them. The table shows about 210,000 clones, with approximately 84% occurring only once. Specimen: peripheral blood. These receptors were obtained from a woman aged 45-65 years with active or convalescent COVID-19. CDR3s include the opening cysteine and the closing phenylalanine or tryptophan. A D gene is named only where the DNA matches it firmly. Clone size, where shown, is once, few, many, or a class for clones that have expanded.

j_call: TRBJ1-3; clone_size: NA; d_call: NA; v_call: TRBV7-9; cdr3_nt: TGTGCCAGCAGCGTCAACTCTGGAAACACCATATATTTT; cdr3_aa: CASSVNSGNTIYF
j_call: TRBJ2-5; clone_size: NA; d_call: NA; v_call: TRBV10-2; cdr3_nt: TGCGCCAGCAGTGAGTACTATCGCTCGACCCAGTACTTC; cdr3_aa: CASSEYYRSTQYF
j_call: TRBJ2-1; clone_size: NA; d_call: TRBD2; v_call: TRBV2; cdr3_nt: TGTGCCAGCAGGAAGACTAGCGGGATACACAATGAGCAGTTCTTC; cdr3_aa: CASRKTSGIHNEQFF
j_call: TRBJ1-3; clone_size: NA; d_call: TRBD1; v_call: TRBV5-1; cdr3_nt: TGCGCCAGCAGCCCGGGACAGGTTGACGGAAACACCATATATTTT; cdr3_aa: CASSPGQVDGNTIYF
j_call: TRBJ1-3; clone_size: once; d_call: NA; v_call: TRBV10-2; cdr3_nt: TGCGCCAGCAAGGATGACAGGAAGCCCTCTGGAAACACCATATATTTT; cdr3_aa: CASKDDRKPSGNTIYF
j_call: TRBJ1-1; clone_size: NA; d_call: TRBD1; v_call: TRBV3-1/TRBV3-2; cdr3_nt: TGTGCCAGCAGCCGATTGGACAGGGCAACTGAAGCTTTCTTT; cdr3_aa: CASSRLDRATEAFF
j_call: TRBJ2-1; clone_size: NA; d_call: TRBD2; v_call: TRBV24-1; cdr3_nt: TGTGCCACCAGTGATCCCAGCGGGGGGGCCTTTAATGAGCAGTTCTTC; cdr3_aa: CATSDPSGGAFNEQFF
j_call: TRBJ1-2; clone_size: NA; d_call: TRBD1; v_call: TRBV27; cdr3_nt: TGTGCCAGCAGTCGAACGACAGGGGATCGCGGCTACACCTTC; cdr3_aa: CASSRTTGDRGYTF
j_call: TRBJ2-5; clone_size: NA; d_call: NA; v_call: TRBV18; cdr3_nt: TGTGCCAGCTCACCGGGGCGGCAAGAGACCCAGTACTTC; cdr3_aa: CASSPGRQETQYF
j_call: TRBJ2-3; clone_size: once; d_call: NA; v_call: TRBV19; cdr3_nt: TGTGCCAGTAAGTCAGCGGTAGGCACAGATACGCAGTATTTT; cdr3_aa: CASKSAVGTDTQYF
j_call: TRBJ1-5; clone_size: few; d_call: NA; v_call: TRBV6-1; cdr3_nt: TGTGCCAGCAGTGATCAACACAGGGCCCATCAGCCCCAGCATTTT; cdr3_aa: CASSDQHRAHQPQHF
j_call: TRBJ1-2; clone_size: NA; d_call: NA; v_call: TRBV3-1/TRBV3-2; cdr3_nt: TGTGCCAGCAGCCAAGAGGGGCTGGGTCGCAACTATGGCTACACCTTC; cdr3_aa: CASSQEGLGRNYGYTF
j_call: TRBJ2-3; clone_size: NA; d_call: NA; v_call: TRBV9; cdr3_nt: TGTGCCAGCAGCGGGGGACTGCGCACAGATACGCAGTATTTT; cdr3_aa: CASSGGLRTDTQYF
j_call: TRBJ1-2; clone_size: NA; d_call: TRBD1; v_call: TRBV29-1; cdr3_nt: TGCAGCGTTGAGCAGGGACAGGGGAAGTACTATGGCTACACCTTC; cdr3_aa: CSVEQGQGKYYGYTF
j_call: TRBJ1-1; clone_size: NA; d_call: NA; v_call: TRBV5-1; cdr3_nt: TGCGCCAGCAGCCTGGCACTGCTGAACACTGAAGCTTTCTTT; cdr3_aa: CASSLALLNTEAFF
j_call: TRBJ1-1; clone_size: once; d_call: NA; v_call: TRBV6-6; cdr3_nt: TGTGCCAGCAGTTACTCCCATCGCCAGGGAGGGACTGAAGCTTTCTTT; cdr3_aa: CASSYSHRQGGTEAFF
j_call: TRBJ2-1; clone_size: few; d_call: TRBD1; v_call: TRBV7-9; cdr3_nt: TGTGCCAGCAGCCTGGGGACAGGCTCCTACAATGAGCAGTTCTTC; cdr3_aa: CASSLGTGSYNEQFF
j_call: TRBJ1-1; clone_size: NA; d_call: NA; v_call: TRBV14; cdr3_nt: TGTGCCAGCAGCCAAGGAGTCACTGAAGCTTTCTTT; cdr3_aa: CASSQGVTEAFF
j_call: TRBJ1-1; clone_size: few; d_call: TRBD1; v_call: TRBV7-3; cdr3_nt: TGTGCCAGCAGCCTCCTAGGGACAGGGCCCGCTTTCTTT; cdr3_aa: CASSLLGTGPAFF
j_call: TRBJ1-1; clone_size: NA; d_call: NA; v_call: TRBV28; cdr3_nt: TGTGCCAGCAGCTCCCCAAGGCAGGCAGCGGACACTGAAGCTTTCTTT; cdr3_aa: CASSSPRQAADTEAFF
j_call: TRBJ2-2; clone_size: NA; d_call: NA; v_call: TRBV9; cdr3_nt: TGTGCCAGCAGGTGGACAGATTCCACCGGGGAGCTGTTTTTT; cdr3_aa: CASRWTDSTGELFF
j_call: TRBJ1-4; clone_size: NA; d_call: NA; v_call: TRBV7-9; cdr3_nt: TGTGCCAGCAGCTTCGGTCGGTCTAATGAAAAACTGTTTTTT; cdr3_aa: CASSFGRSNEKLFF
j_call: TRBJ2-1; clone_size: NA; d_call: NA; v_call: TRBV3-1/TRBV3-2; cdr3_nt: TGTGCCAGCAGCCAAACATACCAGTACAATGAGCAGTTCTTC; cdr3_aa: CASSQTYQYNEQFF
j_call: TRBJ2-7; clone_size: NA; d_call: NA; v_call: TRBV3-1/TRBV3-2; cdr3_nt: TGTGCCAGCAGTCCGTTTACGGGAGCTTACGAGCAGTACTTC; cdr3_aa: CASSPFTGAYEQYF
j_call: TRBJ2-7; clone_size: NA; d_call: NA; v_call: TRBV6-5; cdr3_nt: TGTGCCAGCAGTCCACAGGGGGGGTTCAACGAGCAGTACTTC; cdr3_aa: CASSPQGGFNEQYF
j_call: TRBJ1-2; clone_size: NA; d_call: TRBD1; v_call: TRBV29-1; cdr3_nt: TGCAGCGTTGCCCGGGACAGGGGGCTATATGGCTACACCTTC; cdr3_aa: CSVARDRGLYGYTF
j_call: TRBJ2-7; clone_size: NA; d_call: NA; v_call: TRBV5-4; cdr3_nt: TGTGCCAGCAGCCCGCCTGACGAGATGAGGAAGCAGTACTTC; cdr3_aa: CASSPPDEMRKQYF
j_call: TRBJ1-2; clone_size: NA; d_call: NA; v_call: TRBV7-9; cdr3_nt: TGTGCCAGCAGCTTGGGGGGTAACTATGGCTACACCTTC; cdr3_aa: CASSLGGNYGYTF
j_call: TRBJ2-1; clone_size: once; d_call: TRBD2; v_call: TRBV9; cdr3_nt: TGTGCCAGCAGCGAACTAGCGGGGGGAAGTGAGCAGTTCTTC; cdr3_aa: CASSELAGGSEQFF
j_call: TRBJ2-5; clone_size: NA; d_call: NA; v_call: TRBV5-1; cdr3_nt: TGCGCCAGCAGCTCCCAGACAGACCACCAAGAGACCCAGTACTTC; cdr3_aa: CASSSQTDHQETQYF
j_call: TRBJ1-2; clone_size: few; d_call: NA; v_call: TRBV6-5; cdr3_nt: TGTGCCAGCAGTTACCGATACAACGTTGGCTACACCTTC; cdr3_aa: CASSYRYNVGYTF
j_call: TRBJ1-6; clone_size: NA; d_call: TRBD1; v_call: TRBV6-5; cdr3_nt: TGTGCCAGCAGTTATCGCCAGGGGGCCTATAATTCACCCCTCCACTTT; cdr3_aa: CASSYRQGAYNSPLHF
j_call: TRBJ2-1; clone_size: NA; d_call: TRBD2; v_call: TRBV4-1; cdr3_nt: TGCGCCAGCAGCCAAGGCCGGGGGGTAGCGGACAATGAGCAGTTCTTC; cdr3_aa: CASSQGRGVADNEQFF
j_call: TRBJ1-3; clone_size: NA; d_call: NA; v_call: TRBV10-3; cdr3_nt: TGTGCCATATCCCAGGGTACGAACACCATATATTTT; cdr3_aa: CAISQGTNTIYF
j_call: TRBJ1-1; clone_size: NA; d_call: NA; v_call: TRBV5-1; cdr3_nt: TGCGCCAGCAGCGCGGGGGTGGGGTGGAACACTGAAGCTTTCTTT; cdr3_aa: CASSAGVGWNTEAFF
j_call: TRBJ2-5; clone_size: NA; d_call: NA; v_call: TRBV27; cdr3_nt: TGTGCCAGTTCAACAGTGGAAGGAGAGACCCAGTACTTC; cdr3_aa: CASSTVEGETQYF
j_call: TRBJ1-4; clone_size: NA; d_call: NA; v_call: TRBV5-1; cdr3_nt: TGCGCCAGCAGCTTGGGGCCGAATAATGAAAAACTGTTTTTT; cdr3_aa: CASSLGPNNEKLFF
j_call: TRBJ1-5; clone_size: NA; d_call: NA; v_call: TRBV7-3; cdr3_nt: TGTGCCAGCAGCTCCGTGAGTGAGGATGGGCAGCCCCAGCATTTT; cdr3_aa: CASSSVSEDGQPQHF
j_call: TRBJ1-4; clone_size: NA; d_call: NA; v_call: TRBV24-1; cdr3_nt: TGTGCCACCAGTGATTCGAGGACATCGCATGAAAAACTGTTTTTT; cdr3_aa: CATSDSRTSHEKLFF
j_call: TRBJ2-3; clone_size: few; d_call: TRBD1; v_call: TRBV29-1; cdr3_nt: TGCAGCGTTGAAGAGCAGGCAGGGGGCGTGCAGTATTTT; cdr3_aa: CSVEEQAGGVQYF
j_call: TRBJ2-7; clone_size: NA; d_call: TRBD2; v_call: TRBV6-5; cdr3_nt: TGTGCCAGCAGCCCCCTGAGCGGGAGACGGTACGAGCAGTACTTC; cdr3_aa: CASSPLSGRRYEQYF
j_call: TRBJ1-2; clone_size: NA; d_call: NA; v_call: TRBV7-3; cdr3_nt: TGTGCCATCCTACCCCCCGACTATGGCTACACCTTC; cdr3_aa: CAILPPDYGYTF
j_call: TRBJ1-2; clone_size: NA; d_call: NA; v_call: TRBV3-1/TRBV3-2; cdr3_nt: TGTGCCAGCAGCCAAGCCCAGGGGGGCTACACCTTC; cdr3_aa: CASSQAQGGYTF
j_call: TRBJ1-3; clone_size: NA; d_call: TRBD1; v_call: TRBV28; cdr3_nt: TGTGCCAGCAGTGGAACCGGGACAGGGTCAGGAAACACCATATATTTT; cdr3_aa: CASSGTGTGSGNTIYF
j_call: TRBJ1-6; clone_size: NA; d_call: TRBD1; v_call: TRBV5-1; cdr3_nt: TGCGCCAGCAGCACCGGGACAGGGGAGATACCCCTCCACTTT; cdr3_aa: CASSTGTGEIPLHF
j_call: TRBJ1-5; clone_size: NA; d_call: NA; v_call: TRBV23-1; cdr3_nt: TGCGCCAGCAAGATAGACAGGCGCCACAATCAGCCCCAGCATTTT; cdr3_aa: CASKIDRRHNQPQHF
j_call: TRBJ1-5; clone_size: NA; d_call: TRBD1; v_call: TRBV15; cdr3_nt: TGTGCCACCAGCAGAGATGTAACAGGGGTTGAGCCCCAGCATTTT; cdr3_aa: CATSRDVTGVEPQHF
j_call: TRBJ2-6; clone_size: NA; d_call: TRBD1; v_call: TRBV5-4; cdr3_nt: TGTGCCAGCAGCCGAGACAGGGTGGCCTCTGGGGCCAACGTCCTGACTTTC; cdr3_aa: CASSRDRVASGANVLTF
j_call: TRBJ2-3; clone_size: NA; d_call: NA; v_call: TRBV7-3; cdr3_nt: TGTGCCAGCAGCTTAATGCTAGCCACAGATACGCAGTATTTT; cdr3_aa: CASSLMLATDTQYF
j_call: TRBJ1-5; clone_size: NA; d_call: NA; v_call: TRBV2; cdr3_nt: TGTGCCAGCAGTGCAGAGAGGGATCAGCCCCAGCATTTT; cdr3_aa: CASSAERDQPQHF
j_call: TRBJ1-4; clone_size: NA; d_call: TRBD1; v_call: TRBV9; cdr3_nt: TGTGCCAGCAGCGTAACCCCAGGGGGGCGTGGAGATGAAAAACTGTTTTTT; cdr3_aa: CASSVTPGGRGDEKLFF
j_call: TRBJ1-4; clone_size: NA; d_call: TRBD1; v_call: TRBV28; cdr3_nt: TGTGCCAGCCGGACAGGGGGGGAAAATGAAAAACTGTTTTTT; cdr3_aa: CASRTGGENEKLFF
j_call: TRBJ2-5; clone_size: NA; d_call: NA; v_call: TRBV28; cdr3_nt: TGTGCCAGCAGTTTTTCCGGGGTTCAAGAGACCCAGTACTTC; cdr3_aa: CASSFSGVQETQYF
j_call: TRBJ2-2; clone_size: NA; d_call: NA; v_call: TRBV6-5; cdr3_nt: TGTGCCAGCAGAACGGGGACCGGGGAGCTGTTTTTT; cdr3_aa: CASRTGTGELFF
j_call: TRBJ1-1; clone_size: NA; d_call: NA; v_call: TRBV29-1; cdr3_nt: TGCAGCGTTGACAGGGGACCGGACACTGAAGCTTTCTTT; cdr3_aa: CSVDRGPDTEAFF
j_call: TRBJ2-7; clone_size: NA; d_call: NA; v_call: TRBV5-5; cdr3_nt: TGTGCCAGCAGCCCCTCGCAGGCTCTATCCTACGAGCAGTACTTC; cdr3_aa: CASSPSQALSYEQYF
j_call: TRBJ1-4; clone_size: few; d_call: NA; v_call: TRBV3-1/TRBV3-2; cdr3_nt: TGTGCCAGCAGCCAAGACTACGGGTATCAACTGTTTTTT; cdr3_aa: CASSQDYGYQLFF
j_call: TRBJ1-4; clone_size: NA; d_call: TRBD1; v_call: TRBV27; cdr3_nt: TGTGCCAGCAGTCGACGACAGGGAACAACTAATGAAAAACTGTTTTTT; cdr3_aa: CASSRRQGTTNEKLFF
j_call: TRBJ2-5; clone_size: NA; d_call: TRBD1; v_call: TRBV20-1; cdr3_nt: TGCGTAGGGGGCGGGGAGACCCAGTACTTC; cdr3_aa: CVGGGETQYF
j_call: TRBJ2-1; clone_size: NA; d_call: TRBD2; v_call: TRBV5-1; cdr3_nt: TGCGCCAGCAGCCCCTTGACTAGCGGGGGGCAAAATGAGCAGTTCTTC; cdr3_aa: CASSPLTSGGQNEQFF